This T cell receptor (beta chain) was recorded in a study of cytomegalovirus exposure and HLA in healthy donors. Study-wide results and limits: Among the most significant clusters, several appeared linked to common viral pathogens in a later analysis. Follow-up analysis found HLA locus-dependent TCR association rates, highest for DRB1 and lowest for HLA-C. Across donors, presence/absence analyses took sequencing depth to be roughly uniform. Cytomegalovirus association was listed for about 170 TCR beta chains.

It was with 60 Vbeta and 13 Jbeta primers that the PCR ran. Only in-frame clones appear in the TCRdb table, and some are missing; sequencing was by immunoSEQ multiplex PCR. The data show 95,000 to 110,000 clones, with roughly 75% seen just once and approximately 1.7% held by the top ten. With respect to this clone: Its antigen is not identified.

The germline V gene has CDR1 MGHRA and CDR2 YSYEKL. This CDR3 is 15 amino acids long. This receptor was taken from a woman between 35 and 50 years old in good health and CMV-seronegative. The V call is TRBV4-1, the J call TRBJ2-5; perhaps TRBD1 as D (5 bases). The better agreement between TRBJ2-7 and the DNA end casts doubt on the J call. The material sequenced was PBMCs. CDR3 region: CASSQETAYSYEQYF. For the CDR3, the DNA is TGCGCCAGCAGCCAAGAGACAGCATACTCCTACGAGCAGTACTTC.